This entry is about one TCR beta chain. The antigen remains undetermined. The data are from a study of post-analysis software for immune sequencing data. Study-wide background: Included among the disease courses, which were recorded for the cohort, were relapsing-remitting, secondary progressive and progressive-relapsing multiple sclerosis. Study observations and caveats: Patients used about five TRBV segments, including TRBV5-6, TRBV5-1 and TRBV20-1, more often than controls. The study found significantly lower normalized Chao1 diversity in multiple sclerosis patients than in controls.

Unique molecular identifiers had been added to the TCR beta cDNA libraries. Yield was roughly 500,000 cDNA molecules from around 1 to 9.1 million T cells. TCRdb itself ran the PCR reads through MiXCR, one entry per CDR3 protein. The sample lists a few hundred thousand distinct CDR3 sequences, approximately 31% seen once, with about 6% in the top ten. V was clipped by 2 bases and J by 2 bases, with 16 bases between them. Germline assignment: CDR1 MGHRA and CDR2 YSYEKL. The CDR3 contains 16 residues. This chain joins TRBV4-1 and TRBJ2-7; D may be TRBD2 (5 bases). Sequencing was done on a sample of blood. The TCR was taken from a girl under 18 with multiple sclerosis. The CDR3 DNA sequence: TGCGCCAGCAGCCAAAACGATAATCCGGGAACCTACGAGCAGTACTTC. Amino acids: CASSQNDNPGTYEQYF.